The 3 T cell receptor beta chains presented below share a single source sample, sequenced in a study of shared clonotypes between healthy human individuals. Sequenced by immunoSEQ multiplex PCR; TCRdb stores in-frame clones only, minus some. The sample yields 950,000 to 1,200,000 clones, 60% to 85% seen once. The sequenced sample consisted of memory CD4+ T cells from PBMCs. Subset described: CD45RA-negative fraction. The receptors come from a man aged 18 to 29 in good health. Some clones in this sample may be carry-over from other donors' samples.

The chain uses TRBV20-1 and TRBJ1-2; D not certain. The CDR3 covers 11 residues. Trimming stripped 5 bases from V and 8 bases from J, with 12 bases between. Germline V gives CDR1 DFQATT, CDR2 SNEGSKA (reference sequence). CDR3 DNA: TGCAGTGCTGGGATGGGGTTGGGCTACACCTTC. Amino acid sequence: CSAGMGLGYTF.

The table lists this clone with a count of one. The chain links TRBV5-1 to TRBJ2-1; 10 bases fit TRBD2. The CDR3 contains 16 residues. Per germline, CDR1 SGHRS and CDR2 YFSETQ. The junction had 12 bases not matched to a gene; V was cut back by 4 bases and J by 8 bases. The CDR3 coding sequence is TGCGCCAGCAGCCCGGAACCCACTAGCGGGGTCCATGAGCAGTTCTTC. This translates into CASSPEPTSGVHEQFF.

The chain carries TRBV28 and TRBJ2-5, with 9 bases lining up with TRBD2. After removal of 6 bases from V and 2 bases from J, the junction contained 13 bases not matched to a gene. Germline CDR1 and CDR2: MDHEN and SYDVKM. The CDR3 has 17 amino acids. The CDR3 protein is CASSSYSGSWGQETQYF. The CDR3 DNA follows: TGTGCCAGCAGCTCCTATAGCGGGAGTTGGGGACAAGAGACCCAGTACTTC.